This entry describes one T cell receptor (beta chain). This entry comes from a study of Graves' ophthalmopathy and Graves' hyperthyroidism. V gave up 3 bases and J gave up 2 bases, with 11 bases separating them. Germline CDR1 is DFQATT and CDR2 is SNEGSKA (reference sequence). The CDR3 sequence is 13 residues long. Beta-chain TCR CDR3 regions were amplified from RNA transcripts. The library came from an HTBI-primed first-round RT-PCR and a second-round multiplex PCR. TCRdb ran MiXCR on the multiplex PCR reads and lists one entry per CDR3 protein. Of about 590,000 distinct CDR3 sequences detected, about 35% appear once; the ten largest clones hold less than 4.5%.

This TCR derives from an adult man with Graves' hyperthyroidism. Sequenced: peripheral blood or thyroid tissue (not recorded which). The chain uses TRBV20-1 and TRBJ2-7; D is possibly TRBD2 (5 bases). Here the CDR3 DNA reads TGCAGTGCTAGGGCTAGGGAGACCTACGAGCAGTACTTC. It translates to CSARARETYEQYF.